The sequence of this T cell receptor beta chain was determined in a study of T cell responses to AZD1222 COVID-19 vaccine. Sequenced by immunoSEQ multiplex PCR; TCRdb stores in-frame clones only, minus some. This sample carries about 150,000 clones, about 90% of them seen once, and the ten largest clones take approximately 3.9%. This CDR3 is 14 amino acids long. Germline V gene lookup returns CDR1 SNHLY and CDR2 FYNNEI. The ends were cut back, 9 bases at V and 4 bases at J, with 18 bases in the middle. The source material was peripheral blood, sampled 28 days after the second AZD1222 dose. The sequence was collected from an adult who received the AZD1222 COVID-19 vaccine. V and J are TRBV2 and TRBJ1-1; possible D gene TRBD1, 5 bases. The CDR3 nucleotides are TGTGCCAGGACCTCGGGGCCTGGGGGCACTGAAGCTTTCTTT. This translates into CARTSGPGGTEAFF.